The next 20 T cell receptor beta chains were all read from a single sample in a study of blood T cell repertoires in COVID-19. Sequenced by immunoSEQ multiplex PCR; TCRdb stores in-frame clones only, minus some. The sample lists 130,000 or so clones, under 85% occurring once. Material: peripheral blood. The source of these receptors is a human donor in a cohort sampled during active COVID-19.

V gene TRBV9 combines with J gene TRBJ1-3; 7 nucleotides line up with TRBD1. V shed 3 bases and J 5 bases; nucleotides not matched to a gene: 11. CDR1 and CDR2 from the germline V gene are SGDLS and YYNGEE. The CDR3 is made up of 16 amino acids. The CDR3 nucleotides are TGTGCCAGCAGCGCTCACCGATCGGACAGGAGAAACACCATATATTTT. Translated, it gives CASSAHRSDRRNTIYF.

In its sample, this clone was seen once. V gene TRBV2 combines with J gene TRBJ1-5; D might be TRBD1 (5 bases). The germline V gene has CDR1 SNHLY and CDR2 FYNNEI. The CDR3 runs to 15 residues. The V and J ends lost 2 bases and 7 bases respectively, with 15 bases between them. The CDR3 loop reads CASSEKGDNRQPQHF. CDR3 bases: TGTGCCAGCAGTGAAAAAGGGGATAATCGACAGCCCCAGCATTTT.

This clone was seen just once. The chain joins TRBV4-1 to TRBJ1-1; no firm D call. This CDR3 is built from 15 residues. Trimming pared 3 bases from V and 8 bases from J, leaving 19 bases between. Germline loops: CDR1 MGHRA, CDR2 YSYEKL. CDR3 residues: CASSQGRNVPPEAFF. Written as DNA, the CDR3 is TGCGCCAGCAGCCAGGGGAGAAACGTACCACCCGAAGCTTTCTTT.

The gene calls are TRBV30 and TRBJ1-2; 8 bases align to TRBD1. This CDR3 is 14 amino acids long. After removal of 0 bases from V and 5 bases from J, the junction contained 5 bases not matched to a gene. The V gene's germline CDR1 is GTSNPN and CDR2 SVGIG (reference sequence). The CDR3 nucleotides read TGTGCCTGGAGTGTATACAGGGGGGGATATGGCTACACCTTC. It yields the protein CAWSVYRGGYGYTF.

This chain links TRBV24-1 with TRBJ2-3; 8 bases agree with TRBD1. The germline V gene encodes CDR1 KGHDR and CDR2 SFDVKD. The length of the CDR3 is 14 residues. The J segment lost 4 bases and the V segment lost 5 bases, leaving 4 bases of the junction unmatched. CDR3 nucleotides: TGTGCCACCAGTGGGACAGGGTTTTCAGATACGCAGTATTTT. It encodes CATSGTGFSDTQYF.

The V call is TRBV5-1, the J call TRBJ2-1; 11 bases are shared with TRBD2. CDR1 is SGHRS, CDR2 YFSETQ, per germline. V lost 4 bases to trimming and J lost 4 bases; unmatched junction nucleotides: 4. This CDR3 is built from 15 residues. CDR3 region: CASSLTSGDYNEQFF. CDR3 in DNA: TGCGCCAGCAGCCTGACTAGCGGGGATTACAATGAGCAGTTCTTC. Full variable domain (missing parts from reference TRBV5-1 and TRBJ2-1): KAGVTQTPRYLIKTRGQQVTLSCSPISGHRSVSWYQQTPGQGLQFLFEYFSETQRNKGNFPGRFSGRQFSNSRSEMNVSTLELGDSALYLCASSLTSGDYNEQFFGPGTRLTVL.

The rearrangement uses TRBV7-8 and TRBJ2-3, with D tentatively TRBD2 (6 bases). V lost 2 bases and J lost 0, with 15 bases in between. The CDR3 is made up of 17 amino acids. CDR1 is SGHVS, CDR2 FQNEAQ, per germline. The DNA for the CDR3 is TGTGCCAGCAGCTTATCCCAGGGAGGTTTTAGCACAGATACGCAGTATTTT. This sequence encodes CASSLSQGGFSTDTQYF.

This clone was detected only once. J is TRBJ2-7 and V is TRBV7-2, with 10 bases matching TRBD2. The CDR3 runs 14 residues. CDR1 and CDR2 from the germline V gene are SGHTA and FQGNSA. Trimming cost V 5 bases and J 10 bases; bases outside gene matches: 11. CDR3: CASSGAGGKSKQYF. CDR3 DNA: TGTGCCAGCAGCGGAGCGGGAGGGAAGTCGAAACAGTACTTC. The complete variable domain, with remaining parts taken from reference TRBV7-2 and TRBJ2-7, reads GAGVSQSPSNKVTEKGKDVELRCDPISGHTALYWYRQSLGQGLEFLIYFQGNSAPDKSGLPSDRFSAERTGGSVSTLTIQRTQQEDSAVYLCASSGAGGKSKQYFGPGTRLTVT.

Note on this clone: This sample also contains other DNA sequences that code for the same CDR3. The chain uses TRBV19 and TRBJ1-2; D remains ambiguous. This CDR3 contains 12 residues. Trimming took 6 bases from V and 1 from J, leaving 6 bases between them. Germline assignment: CDR1 LNHDA and CDR2 SQIVND (reference sequence). CDR3 DNA sequence: TGTGCCAGTAGCCCCCTTAACTATGGCTACACCTTC. It translates to CASSPLNYGYTF.

The chain carries TRBV28 and TRBJ2-4, with D perhaps TRBD1 (6 bases). The CDR3 sequence is 16 residues long. The germline V and J ends were trimmed by 3 bases and 7 bases, with 19 bases remaining between them. Germline CDR1 is MDHEN and CDR2 is SYDVKM. This CDR3 is CASSLSTPGHNNIQYF. The CDR3 nucleotides read TGTGCCAGCAGTTTGAGCACTCCGGGACATAACAACATTCAGTACTTC. Drawing the rest from reference TRBV28 and TRBJ2-4, the complete variable domain is DVKVTQSSRYLVKRTGEKVFLECVQDMDHENMFWYRQDPGLGLRLIYFSYDVKMKEKGDIPEGYSVSREKKERFSLILESASTNQTSMYLCASSLSTPGHNNIQYFGAGTRLSVL.

This chain joins TRBV6-2 or TRBV6-3 and TRBJ2-3; possibly TRBD2 for D (6 bases). CDR1 is MNHEY, CDR2 SVGEGT, per germline. The V end lost 6 bases, the J end lost 1 base, and 17 bases lay between the germline ends. The CDR3 length is 16 residues. CDR3 DNA: TGTGCCAGCAGCCCCAGACTAGGTGCGGGCACAGATACGCAGTATTTT. Translation: CASSPRLGAGTDTQYF.

The chain couples TRBV7-6 to TRBJ1-6, with a possible D match to TRBD1 (6 bases). V shed 3 bases and J shed 7 bases, with 16 bases lying between them. CDR1 SGHVS and CDR2 FNYEAQ come from the germline V gene. The CDR3 spans 16 residues. CDR3: CASSFLQGDMNSPLHF. The CDR3, as DNA: TGTGCCAGCAGCTTTCTACAGGGTGATATGAATTCACCCCTCCACTTT.

J is TRBJ2-5 and V is TRBV27; TRBD2 agrees at 12 bases. Germline V gives CDR1 MNHEY, CDR2 SMNVEV (reference sequence). This CDR3 spans 15 amino acids. J gave up 5 bases and V 4 bases, and 5 bases lay outside the gene matches. The CDR3 here is CASSWLAGGRETQYF. Written as DNA, the CDR3 is TGTGCCAGCAGTTGGCTAGCGGGAGGGCGGGAGACCCAGTACTTC.

This clone was observed a single time. This same CDR3 is encoded by further DNA sequences in the sample. V and J are TRBV28 and TRBJ1-6; 10 bases match TRBD1. The CDR3 length is 15 residues. V was clipped by 4 bases and J by 7 bases; unmatched bases: 4. Germline-derived CDR1 and CDR2 are MDHEN and SYDVKM. CDR3 DNA sequence: TGTGCCAGCAGTTCACCGGGACAGGGGAATTCACCCCTCCACTTT. Encoded protein: CASSSPGQGNSPLHF.

The gene calls are TRBV28 and TRBJ1-1; D unclear. CDR3 length: 11 residues. CDR1 MDHEN and CDR2 SYDVKM come from the germline V gene. Trimming removed 7 bases from V and 4 bases from J, with 7 bases in between. CDR3 amino acids: CASNGGTEAFF. As DNA, the CDR3 is TGTGCCAGCAATGGAGGCACTGAAGCTTTCTTT. The whole variable domain, filled in from reference TRBV28 and TRBJ1-1, reads DVKVTQSSRYLVKRTGEKVFLECVQDMDHENMFWYRQDPGLGLRLIYFSYDVKMKEKGDIPEGYSVSREKKERFSLILESASTNQTSMYLCASNGGTEAFFGQGTRLTVV.

The chain links TRBV4-1 to TRBJ2-7; 8 nucleotides agree with TRBD2. After removal of 6 bases from V and 7 bases from J, the junction contained 17 bases not matched to a gene. Germline loops: CDR1 MGHRA, CDR2 YSYEKL. This CDR3 has 16 residues. CDR3 DNA: TGCGCCAGCAGGCCACAGAGGATAGCGGGAACGGAAGAGCAGTACTTC. This encodes CASRPQRIAGTEEQYF.

This chain joins TRBV28 and TRBJ2-5; D uncertain. The CDR3 is 15 amino acids. CDR1 and CDR2 from the germline V gene are MDHEN and SYDVKM. The V end lost 8 bases, the J end lost 2 bases, and 18 bases lay between the germline ends. CDR3: CASCGGSNGQETQYF. The CDR3, as DNA: TGTGCCAGCTGTGGTGGCTCCAACGGGCAAGAGACCCAGTACTTC.

This rearrangement joins TRBV7-8 to TRBJ1-2; 9 bases align to TRBD1. V trimming: 2 bases; J trimming: 4 bases; junction bases outside the gene matches: 8. CDR1 is SGHVS and CDR2 is FQNEAQ in the germline V gene. The CDR3 extends over 16 amino acids. CDR3 amino acids: CASSLKTGGFAYGYTF. Written as DNA, the CDR3 is TGTGCCAGCAGCTTAAAAACAGGGGGCTTCGCCTATGGCTACACCTTC.

This chain uses TRBV30 with TRBJ2-2; the D is unclear. Deletions cut 3 bases from V and 2 bases from J, with 10 bases between. Per the germline V gene, CDR1 is GTSNPN and CDR2 is SVGIG (reference sequence). The CDR3 is 14 amino acids. In nucleotides, the CDR3 is TGTGCCTGGAGAGGCAGGATTAACACCGGGGAGCTGTTTTTT. Encoded protein: CAWRGRINTGELFF. Full variable domain (remainder filled in from reference TRBV30 and TRBJ2-2): SQTIHQWPATLVQPVGSPLSLECTVEGTSNPNLYWYRQAAGRGLQLLFYSVGIGQISSEVPQNLSASRPQDRQFILSSKKLLLSDSGFYLCAWRGRINTGELFFGEGSRLTVL.

V usage is TRBV6-2 or TRBV6-3 and J usage is TRBJ1-1; TRBD1 matches at 10 bases. After removal of 4 bases from V and 5 bases from J, the junction contained 7 bases not matched to a gene. CDR1 is MNHEY and CDR2 is SVGEGT in the germline V gene. The CDR3 totals 15 residues. DNA of the CDR3: TGTGCCAGCAGTTCTCCGGGACAGGGGAGAACTGAAGCTTTCTTT. This sequence encodes CASSSPGQGRTEAFF.